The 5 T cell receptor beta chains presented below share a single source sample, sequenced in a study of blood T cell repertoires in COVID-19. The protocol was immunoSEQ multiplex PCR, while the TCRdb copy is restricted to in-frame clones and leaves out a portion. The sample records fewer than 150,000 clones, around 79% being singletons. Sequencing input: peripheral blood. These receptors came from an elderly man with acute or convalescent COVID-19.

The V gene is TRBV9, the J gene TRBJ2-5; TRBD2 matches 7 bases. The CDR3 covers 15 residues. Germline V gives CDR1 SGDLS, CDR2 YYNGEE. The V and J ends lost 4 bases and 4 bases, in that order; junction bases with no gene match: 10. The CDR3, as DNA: TGTGCCAGCAGCCCGGGGGGTGCCTATCCAGAGACCCAGTACTTC. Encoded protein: CASSPGGAYPETQYF.

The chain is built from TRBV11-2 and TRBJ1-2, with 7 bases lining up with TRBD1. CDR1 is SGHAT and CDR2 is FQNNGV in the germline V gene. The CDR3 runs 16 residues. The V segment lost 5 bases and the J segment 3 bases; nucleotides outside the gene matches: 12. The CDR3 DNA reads TGTGCCAGCAGCATTGGGACAGCGGTCGGGGACTATGGCTACACCTTC. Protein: CASSIGTAVGDYGYTF.

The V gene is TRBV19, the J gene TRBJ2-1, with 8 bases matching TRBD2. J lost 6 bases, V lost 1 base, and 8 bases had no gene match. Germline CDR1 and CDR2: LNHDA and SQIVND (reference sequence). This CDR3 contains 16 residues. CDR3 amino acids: CASSIVSGGVRNEQFF. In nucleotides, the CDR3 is TGTGCCAGTAGTATAGTTTCCGGGGGGGTACGCAATGAGCAGTTCTTC.

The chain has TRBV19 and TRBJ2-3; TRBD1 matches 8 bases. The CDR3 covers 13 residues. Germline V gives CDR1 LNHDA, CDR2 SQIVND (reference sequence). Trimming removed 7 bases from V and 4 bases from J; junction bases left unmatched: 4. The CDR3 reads CASTRQGSDTQYF. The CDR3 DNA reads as TGTGCCAGTACTCGACAGGGGTCAGATACGCAGTATTTT.

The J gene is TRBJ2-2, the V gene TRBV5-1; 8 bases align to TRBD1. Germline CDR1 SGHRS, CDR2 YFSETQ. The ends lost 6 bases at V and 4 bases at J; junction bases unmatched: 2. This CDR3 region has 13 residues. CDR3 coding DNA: TGCGCCAGCACGGACAGGGTCACCGGGGAGCTGTTTTTT. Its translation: CASTDRVTGELFF.